This T cell receptor (beta chain) emerged from a study of T cells in localized non-small cell lung cancer. Study-level results: Highest T cell clonality was seen in uninvolved adjacent lung, surpassing that measured in tumor. Across samples, adjacent lung featured a median roughly 62 of the top 100 tumor clones. Heterogeneity remains possible, as sequencing covered one tumor region only.

Measured with immunoSEQ multiplex PCR; TCRdb has only the in-frame clones, and not every one. The table lists 25,000 to 35,000 clones, 80% to 90% of them singletons. Trimming removed 2 bases at V and 7 bases at J, with 8 bases between. This CDR3 contains 13 residues. The germline CDR1 and CDR2 sequences are SEHNR and FQNEAQ (reference sequence). A note on this clone: Its matching antigen is unknown.

This TCR was recovered from a male donor aged 60 or over with stage I lung adenocarcinoma. This chain joins TRBV7-9 and TRBJ1-4; D is unclear. Material: peripheral blood, obtained before any cancer treatment. DNA of the CDR3: TGTGCCAGCAGCTTAAGTAGGGTTGAAAAACTGTTTTTT. Translating gives CASSLSRVEKLFF.